A selection of T cell receptor beta chains follows, all from one sample in a study of blood T cell repertoires in COVID-19. Assay: immunoSEQ multiplex PCR; the TCRdb copy retains only in-frame clones and omits some. The sample has around 200,000 clones; roughly 89% are singletons. Sequencing input: PBMCs or T cells enriched from blood (not recorded which). The source is a man between 18 and 29 years old with acute COVID-19. The CDR3 runs from the conserved cysteine through the conserved F or W. The D gene is left open where the match is weak.

TRBJ1-5	NA	TRBV27	CASSWLRQDQPQHF
TRBJ2-6	NA	TRBV5-1	CASSLEPPGLFSGANVLTF
TRBJ2-1	NA	TRBV11-3	CASSAPGLPREQFF
TRBJ1-2	TRBD1	TRBV30	CAWRIRGRGYGYTF
TRBJ2-5	NA	TRBV15	CATATRTTQETQYF
TRBJ2-1	NA	TRBV28	CASSSGTQGGFNEQFF
TRBJ2-5	TRBD2	TRBV5-1	CASSLLAGEQETQYF
TRBJ1-1	NA	TRBV24-1	CATSEQGNTEAFF
TRBJ1-6	NA	TRBV7-8	CASSSQGGGRSSYNSPLHF
TRBJ2-3	NA	TRBV7-8	CASSTGGAPDTQYF
TRBJ1-2	TRBD1	TRBV11-2	CASSPTTGRGSYGYTF
TRBJ2-4	TRBD2	TRBV28	CASRESGENIQYF
TRBJ2-1	NA	TRBV5-8	CASTPQGTSLYNEQFF
TRBJ2-7	TRBD2	TRBV11-3	CASSLLAGYEQYF
TRBJ2-7	TRBD2	TRBV27	CASSLTSGYEQYF
TRBJ1-1	NA	TRBV4-1	CASSLNGLNTEAFF
TRBJ1-1	NA	TRBV21-1	CASSRVRFEAFF
TRBJ2-1	NA	TRBV29-1	CSVSPRLAKSEQFF
TRBJ1-1	NA	TRBV9	CASSVDGDTNTEAFF
TRBJ2-7	TRBD1	TRBV9	CASSPHTGTGRYEQYF
TRBJ2-2	TRBD2	TRBV19	CASSIGLAVNTGELFF
TRBJ2-2	NA	TRBV11-3	CASSPNSLNTGELFF
TRBJ1-2	NA	TRBV19	CASSTGYTEGGYTF
TRBJ1-5	NA	TRBV6-6	CASSPGRGSNQPQHF
TRBJ1-4	TRBD1	TRBV5-5	CASSPKQGAYEKLFF
TRBJ2-3	TRBD1	TRBV11-3	CASSSYQGESTDTQYF
TRBJ2-5	NA	TRBV28	CASSLRVGETQYF
TRBJ1-1	NA	TRBV11-2	CASSSRRLGAGGTEAFF
TRBJ2-7	TRBD2	TRBV5-1	CASSLPEGGPSYEQYF
TRBJ1-1	NA	TRBV30	CAYTGQTNTEAFF
TRBJ1-3	NA	TRBV19	CASLLGNTIYF
TRBJ1-5	NA	TRBV2	CASSERRVMSNQPQHF
TRBJ2-1	NA	TRBV7-3	CASSTAGGSYNEQFF
TRBJ2-3	NA	TRBV4-3	CASSVDRSTDTQYF
TRBJ1-2	TRBD1	TRBV6-5	CASSYVDRAGEGYTF
TRBJ1-2	NA	TRBV12-5	CASGLGISGVNYGYTF
TRBJ2-7	NA	TRBV4-2	CASSQEQGQSYEQYF
TRBJ2-7	TRBD2	TRBV5-1	CASSLKGSTSGYEQYF
TRBJ1-1	TRBD1	TRBV18	CASSPGTGDEAFF
TRBJ1-2	TRBD1	TRBV2	CASTPGQSNYGYTF
TRBJ2-7	TRBD1	TRBV28	CASSPRQGRYEQYF
TRBJ1-2	TRBD1	TRBV11-3	CASSSTGGGGYGYTF
TRBJ2-4	TRBD2	TRBV4-2	CASSPGTSDSSKNIQYF
TRBJ2-1	TRBD1	TRBV7-8	CASSLRDRVYNEQFF